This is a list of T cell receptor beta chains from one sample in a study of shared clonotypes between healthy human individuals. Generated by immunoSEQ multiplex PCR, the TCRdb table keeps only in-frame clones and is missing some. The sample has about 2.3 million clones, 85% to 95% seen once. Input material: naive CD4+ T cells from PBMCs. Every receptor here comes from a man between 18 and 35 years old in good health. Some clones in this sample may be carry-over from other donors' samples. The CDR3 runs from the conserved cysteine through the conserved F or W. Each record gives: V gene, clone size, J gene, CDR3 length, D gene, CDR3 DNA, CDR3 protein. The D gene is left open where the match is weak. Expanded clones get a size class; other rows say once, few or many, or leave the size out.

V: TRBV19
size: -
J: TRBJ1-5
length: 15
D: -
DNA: TGTGCCAGTAACTCCCACGACAGTGGCAATCAGCCCCAGCATTTT
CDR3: CASNSHDSGNQPQHF

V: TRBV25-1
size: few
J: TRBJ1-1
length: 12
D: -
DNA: TGTGCCAGCAGCACGACGGGGGATGAAGCTTTCTTT
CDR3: CASSTTGDEAFF

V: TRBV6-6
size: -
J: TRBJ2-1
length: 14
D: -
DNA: TGTGCCAGCCTACCGGAGGGGGCGGCCAATGAGCAGTTCTTC
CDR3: CASLPEGAANEQFF

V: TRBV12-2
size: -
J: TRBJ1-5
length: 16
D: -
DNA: TGTGCAAGTCGCATCCGGGGAGGGGACAGCAATCAGCCCCAGCATTTT
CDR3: CASRIRGGDSNQPQHF

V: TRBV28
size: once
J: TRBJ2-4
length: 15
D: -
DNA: TGTGCCAGCAGTTTGGCCGCGAAGGCCAAAAACATTCAGTACTTC
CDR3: CASSLAAKAKNIQYF

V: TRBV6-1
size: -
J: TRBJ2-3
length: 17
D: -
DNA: TGTGCCAGCAGTGAATATCAATATGGGAGCAGGGAAGATACGCAGTATTTT
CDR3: CASSEYQYGSREDTQYF

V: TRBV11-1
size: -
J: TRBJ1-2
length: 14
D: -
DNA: TGTGCCAGCAGCGCCGGCACCCTAAACTATGGCTACACCTTC
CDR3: CASSAGTLNYGYTF

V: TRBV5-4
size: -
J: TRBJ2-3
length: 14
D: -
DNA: TGTGCCAGTTGTCGCGCGGTAGACACAGATACGCAGTATTTT
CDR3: CASCRAVDTDTQYF

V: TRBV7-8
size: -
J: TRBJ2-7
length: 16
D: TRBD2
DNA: TGTGCCAGCAGCCTCGGGACTAGCGGGCTATCCTACGAGCAGTACTTC
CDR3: CASSLGTSGLSYEQYF

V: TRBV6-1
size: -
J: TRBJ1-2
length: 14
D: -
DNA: TGTGCCAGCAGTGTAGCGCACGCAGCCTATGGCTACACCTTC
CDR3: CASSVAHAAYGYTF

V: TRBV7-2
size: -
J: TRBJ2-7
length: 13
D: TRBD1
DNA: TGTGCCAGCGGGACAGGGATCCCCTACGAGCAGTACTTC
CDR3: CASGTGIPYEQYF

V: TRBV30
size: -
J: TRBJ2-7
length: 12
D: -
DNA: TGTGCCTGGAGTGTCCTCGGAAAACCATGGAACTTC
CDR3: CAWSVLGKPWNF

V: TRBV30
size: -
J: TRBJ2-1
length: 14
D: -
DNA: TGTGCCTGGAGTGTTTCGGGCCTGCAGGATGAGCAGTTCTTC
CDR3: CAWSVSGLQDEQFF

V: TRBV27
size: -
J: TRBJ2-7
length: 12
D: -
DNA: TGTGCCAGTTCAGGGGACACCTACGAGCAGTACTTC
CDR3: CASSGDTYEQYF

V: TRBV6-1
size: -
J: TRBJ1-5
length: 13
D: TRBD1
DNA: TGTGCCAGCGCAGAGGGGGCCTATCAGCCCCAGCATTTT
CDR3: CASAEGAYQPQHF

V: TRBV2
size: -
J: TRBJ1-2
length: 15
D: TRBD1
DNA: TGTGCCAGCAGTGATGGGGGGGACAGAGGTATAGGCTACACCTTC
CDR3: CASSDGGDRGIGYTF

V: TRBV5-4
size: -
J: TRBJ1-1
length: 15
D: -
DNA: TGTGCCAGCAGCTTGGCCAGTGAAATGAACACTGAAGCTTTCTTT
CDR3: CASSLASEMNTEAFF

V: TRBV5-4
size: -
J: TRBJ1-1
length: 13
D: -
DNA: TGTGCCAGCAGCTTAGGAGGAGGCACTGAAGCTTTCTTT
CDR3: CASSLGGGTEAFF

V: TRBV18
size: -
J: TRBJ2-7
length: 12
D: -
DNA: TGTGCCAGCTCCCCGATGTCCTACGAGCAGTACTTC
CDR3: CASSPMSYEQYF

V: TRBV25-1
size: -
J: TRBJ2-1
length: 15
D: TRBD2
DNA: TGTGCCAGCAGTGAAATAGGCGGGACTAGTCATGAGCAGTTCTTC
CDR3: CASSEIGGTSHEQFF

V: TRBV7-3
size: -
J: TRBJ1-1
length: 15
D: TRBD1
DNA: TGTGCCAGCAGCTTATCCGGGACAGGGAACACTGAAGCTTTCTTT
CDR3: CASSLSGTGNTEAFF

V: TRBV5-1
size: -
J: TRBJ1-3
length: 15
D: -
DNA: TGCGCCAGCAGCTTAGCGGCAACCTCTGGAAACACCATATATTTT
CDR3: CASSLAATSGNTIYF

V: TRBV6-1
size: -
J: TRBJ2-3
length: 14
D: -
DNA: TGTGCCAGCAGCTTCGGAGGTTCCACAGATACGCAGTATTTT
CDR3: CASSFGGSTDTQYF

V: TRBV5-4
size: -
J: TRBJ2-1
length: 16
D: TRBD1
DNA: TGTGCCAGCAGCGCGAAGACAGGGGGGTCCTACAATGAGCAGTTCTTC
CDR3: CASSAKTGGSYNEQFF

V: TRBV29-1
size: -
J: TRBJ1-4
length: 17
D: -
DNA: TGCAGCGTCGCCAGGGGCGTTACTGGAGGGACTAATGAAAAACTGTTTTTT
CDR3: CSVARGVTGGTNEKLFF

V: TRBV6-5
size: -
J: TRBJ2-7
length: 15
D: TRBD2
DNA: TGTGCCAGCAGTCCAACTAGCGGGAGATTTTACGAGCAGTACTTC
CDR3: CASSPTSGRFYEQYF

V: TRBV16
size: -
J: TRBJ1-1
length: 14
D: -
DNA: TGTGCCAGCAGCCAATCTAACGGGAACACTGAAGCTTTCTTT
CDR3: CASSQSNGNTEAFF

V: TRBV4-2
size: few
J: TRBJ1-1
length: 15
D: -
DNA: TGTGCCAGCAGCCAAAGCCCAGGGAAGAACACTGAAGCTTTCTTT
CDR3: CASSQSPGKNTEAFF

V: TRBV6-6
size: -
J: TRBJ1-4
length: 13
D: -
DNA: TGTGCCAGCACCCACCGGGAGCTTGAAAAACTGTTTTTT
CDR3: CASTHRELEKLFF

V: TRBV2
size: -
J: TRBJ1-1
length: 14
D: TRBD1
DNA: TGTGCCAGCAACCCGACAGGGGGGTTCGCTGAAGCTTTCTTT
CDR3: CASNPTGGFAEAFF

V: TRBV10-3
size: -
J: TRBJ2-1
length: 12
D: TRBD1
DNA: TGTGCCATCAGGCGAACAGGGGATGAGCAGTTCTTC
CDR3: CAIRRTGDEQFF

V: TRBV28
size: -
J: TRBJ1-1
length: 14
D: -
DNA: TGTGCCAGCAGTCTACTGACAGGGAACACTGAAGCTTTCTTT
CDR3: CASSLLTGNTEAFF

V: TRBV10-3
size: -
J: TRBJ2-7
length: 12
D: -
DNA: TGTGCCATCAGTGATTCACAGTACGAGCAGTACTTC
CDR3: CAISDSQYEQYF

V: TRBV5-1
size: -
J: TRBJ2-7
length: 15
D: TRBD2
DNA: TGCGCCAGCAGCTTGGGCAGCGGGACTCTCTACGAGCAGTACTTC
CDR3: CASSLGSGTLYEQYF

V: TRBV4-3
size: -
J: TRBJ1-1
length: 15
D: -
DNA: TGCGCCAGCAGCCGAAAGGACAGACTGAACACTGAAGCTTTCTTT
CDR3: CASSRKDRLNTEAFF

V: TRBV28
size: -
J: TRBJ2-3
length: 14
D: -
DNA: TGTGCCAGCAGTCCGAACCTAAGCACAGATACGCAGTATTTT
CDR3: CASSPNLSTDTQYF

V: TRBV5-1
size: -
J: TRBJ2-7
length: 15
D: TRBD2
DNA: TGCGCCAGCAGCGTACTAGCGGGAGGAACCTACGAGCAGTACTTC
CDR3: CASSVLAGGTYEQYF

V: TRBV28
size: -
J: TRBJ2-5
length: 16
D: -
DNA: TGTGCCAGCGGTGGGAAACCGTCGGTTATTGGGGAGACCCAGTACTTC
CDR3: CASGGKPSVIGETQYF

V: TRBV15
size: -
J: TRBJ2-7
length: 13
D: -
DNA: TGTGCCACCAGCAGAGATTATGCGAATGTGTGGTACTTC
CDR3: CATSRDYANVWYF

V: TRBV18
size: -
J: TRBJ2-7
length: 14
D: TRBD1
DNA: TGTGCCAGCTCACCCCAGACAGGGAACAACGAGCAGTACTTC
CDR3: CASSPQTGNNEQYF

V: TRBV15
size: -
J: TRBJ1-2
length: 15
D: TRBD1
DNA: TGTGCCACCAGCAGGCCGGGACAGGGGGCGCGGGGCTACACCTTC
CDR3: CATSRPGQGARGYTF

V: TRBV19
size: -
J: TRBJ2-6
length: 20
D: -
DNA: TGTGCCAGTAGTACCTCGAGGACAGCCAACCCATGGTTTGGGGCCAACGTCCTGACTTTC
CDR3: CASSTSRTANPWFGANVLTF

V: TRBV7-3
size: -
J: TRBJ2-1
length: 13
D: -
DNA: TGTGCCAGCAGCTTCGGCCAGGGCAATGAGCAGTTCTTC
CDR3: CASSFGQGNEQFF